This T cell receptor (beta chain) emerged from a study of cytomegalovirus exposure and HLA in healthy donors. V shed 2 bases and J 9 bases; nucleotides not matched to a gene: 5. The CDR3 has 15 residues. Germline V gene data show CDR1 as WNHNN and CDR2 as SYGVQD (reference sequence). Use of 60 Vbeta and 13 Jbeta primers characterized the PCR. Clones were sequenced by immunoSEQ multiplex PCR, and TCRdb holds only the in-frame ones, with some missing. Altogether about 52,000 clones are present, about three quarters being singletons, with the ten largest covering approximately 2.7%. Only one count was recorded for this clone.

The chain has TRBV10-1 and TRBJ1-6; 9 bases align to TRBD1. The sequence came from a young man in good health and CMV-seronegative. Sample: PBMCs. CDR3 in amino acids: CASSELGTGSSPLHF. DNA of the CDR3: TGCGCCAGCAGTGAGCTGGGGACAGGGAGTTCACCCCTCCACTTT.